The source of this T cell receptor (beta chain) is a study of T cells after yellow fever vaccination. Study-wide findings and caveats: Only a minor proportion of clonotypes was detected across both CD4 and CD8 compartments. Reappearing after the booster were most of the clones from primary vaccination (96% CD4, around 90% CD8).

In germline, CDR1 is MDHEN, CDR2 SYDVKM. This CDR3 contains 17 residues. The trim removed 4 bases at V and 0 bases at J, leaving 8 bases unmatched. In its sample, this clonotype was seen many times. The study made its TCR cDNA through 5'RACE template switching. That step introduced a universal primer site along with UMIs. TCRdb reanalysed the 5' RACE reads using MiXCR and keeps one entry per CDR3 protein. The table has about 25,000 distinct CDR3 sequences, roughly 3.2% seen once. This receptor was identified in a man between 18 and 29 years old who received the YFV17D yellow fever vaccine. This chain uses TRBV28 with TRBJ2-1, with 8 bases matching TRBD2. The material was PBMCs, either bulk or a sorted T-cell subset (CD4+, CD8+, memory, or dextramer-sorted; not recorded which), obtained more than 35 days after the first yellow fever vaccination. CDR3 DNA: TGTGCCAGCAGTTCCCTAGCGGGTCTAAGCTCCTACAATGAGCAGTTCTTC. Its translation is CASSSLAGLSSYNEQFF.